One and the same sample provided the 12 T cell receptor beta chains below, sequenced in a study of regulatory T cells in long-lasting Graves disease. According to the study, TCR beta libraries were built with iRepertoire HTBI primers and CDR3-region Arm-PCR. From the multiplex PCR reads, TCRdb called clonotypes with MiXCR, one entry per CDR3 protein. This table holds around 500,000 distinct CDR3 sequences, around 16% found once. Regarding time point: newly diagnosed GD, antithyroid drugs for less than 3 months. RNA isolated from PBMCs was used to make the TCR library. The same sample was also studied in work on T cells in Graves' hyperthyroidism and ophthalmopathy.

This specimen consisted of peripheral blood mononuclear cells (PBMCs), obtained at new diagnosis, from a patient treated with antithyroid drugs. These receptors were collected from a woman aged 35-60 years with Graves disease.

This clonotype has ten or more counts. This sequence joins TRBV7-2 and TRBJ1-2; perhaps TRBD1 as D (5 bases). The CDR3 is 14 amino acids. The V and J ends lost 5 bases and 1 base respectively, with 11 bases between them. Germline V gene lookup returns CDR1 SGHTA and CDR2 FQGNSA. The CDR3 sequence: CASSPVGGNYGYTF. CDR3 DNA sequence: TGTGCCAGCAGCCCTGTGGGGGGTAACTATGGCTACACCTTC.

This clonotype was counted many times. The junction does not match germline at one end; this may be a read error. The chain carries TRBV5-1 and TRBJ1-2; a possible D gene is TRBD1 (5 bases). CDR1 SGHRS and CDR2 YFSETQ come from the germline V gene. CDR3 length: 16 amino acids. The DNA for the CDR3 is TGTGCCAGCAGCCTAGGTTTCGACAGATCTAACTATGGCTACACCTTC. This translates into CASSLGFDRSNYGYTF.

The table lists this clonotype with many counts. This chain connects TRBV2 to TRBJ2-7; D perhaps matches TRBD1 (6 bases). CDR3 size: 15 residues. Between the trimmed V and J ends, which lost 1 base and 2 bases, there was a span of 12 bases. Germline V gene sequence: CDR1 SNHLY, CDR2 FYNNEI. CDR3 amino acids: CASSEGRGDTYEQYF. The CDR3 DNA reads as TGTGCCAGCAGTGAAGGGAGAGGGGACACCTACGAGCAGTACTTC.

This clonotype was seen only a few times. CDR3 sequence: CASSRQGDNEQFF. In nucleotides, the CDR3 is TGTGCCAGCAGCCGACAGGGCGACAATGAGCAGTTCTTC. This chain connects TRBV7-9 to TRBJ2-1, with 7 bases identical to TRBD1. CDR3 length equals 13 residues. Germline lookup yields CDR1 SEHNR and CDR2 FQNEAQ (reference sequence). The trim removed 5 bases at V and 5 bases at J, leaving 3 bases unmatched.

This clonotype has just a few counts. This sequence joins TRBV24-1 and TRBJ2-7; 12 bases line up with TRBD1. J was trimmed by 5 bases and V by 5 bases; bases with no gene match: 6. Per the germline V gene, CDR1 is KGHDR and CDR2 is SFDVKD. This CDR3 contains 15 residues. The CDR3 reads CATSAPGQGAHEQYF. Here the CDR3 DNA reads TGTGCCACCAGTGCTCCGGGACAGGGGGCCCACGAGCAGTACTTC.

This clonotype was observed many times. Here the CDR3 DNA reads TGTGCCAGCTCAACCGGGACTAGCACAGATACGCAGTATTTT. It is translated as CASSTGTSTDTQYF. The genes are TRBV25-1 and TRBJ2-3, with a weak D call TRBD2 (6 bases). This CDR3 spans 14 amino acids. Germline-derived CDR1 and CDR2 are MGHDK and SYGVNS. Deletions cut 8 bases from V and 0 bases from J, with 12 bases between.

This clonotype was counted ten times or more. The chain recombines TRBV12-3 or TRBV12-4 with TRBJ2-7; D unresolved. The CDR3 length is 14 residues. With 2 bases removed from V and 5 bases from J, the gap between germline ends came to 13 bases. The CDR3 protein is CASSLRVSGDEQYF. CDR3 DNA sequence: TGTGCCAGCAGTTTAAGGGTATCAGGAGACGAGCAGTACTTC.

The table lists this clonotype with a count of one. The chain couples TRBV19 to TRBJ2-7; 7 nucleotides agree with TRBD1. The CDR3 is 15 amino acids. Germline V gene data show CDR1 as LNHDA and CDR2 as SQIVND (reference sequence). Unmatched junction bases numbered 6, after V lost 3 bases and J lost 1 base. The CDR3 nucleotides are TGTGCCAGTAGTATCTACAGGGGTTTTTCCTACGAGCAGTACTTC. Translated: CASSIYRGFSYEQYF.

This clonotype has ten or more counts. The chain has TRBV20-1 and TRBJ2-2; D possibly matches TRBD1 or TRBD2 (5 bases each). V was trimmed by 3 bases and J by 3 bases, leaving 17 bases between them. CDR3 length equals 16 residues. Germline V gene lookup returns CDR1 DFQATT and CDR2 SNEGSKA (reference sequence). The CDR3 loop reads CSARRMGVTDTGELFF. The DNA of the CDR3 is TGCAGTGCTAGGAGAATGGGGGTGACGGACACCGGGGAGCTGTTTTTT.

This clonotype was seen many times. This chain connects TRBV3-1 to TRBJ2-1, with 12 bases aligning to TRBD2. The J call may be incorrect, as the DNA end agrees better with TRBJ2-5. This CDR3 region has 17 residues. Germline loops: CDR1 LGHDT, CDR2 YNNKEL (reference sequence). CDR3 in amino acids: CASSQDLASGGVQAQYF. CDR3 nucleotides: TGTGCCAGCAGCCAAGATCTGGCTAGCGGGGGGGTGCAGGCCCAGTACTTC.

This clonotype was seen a few times. The chain links TRBV9 to TRBJ1-6; D gene uncertain. The germline CDR1 and CDR2 sequences are SGDLS and YYNGEE. The CDR3 sequence is 14 residues long. The V and J ends lost 1 base and 9 bases respectively, with 11 bases between them. The chain's CDR3 is CASSVYRESSPLHF. For the CDR3, the DNA is TGTGCCAGCAGCGTATACAGAGAAAGTTCACCCCTCCACTTT.

The table lists this clonotype with many counts. This sequence joins TRBV6-2 or TRBV6-3 and TRBJ2-1; 8 positions match TRBD2. The CDR3 has 16 amino acids. Germline V gene data show CDR1 as MNHEY and CDR2 as SVGEGT. The junction had 12 bases not matched to a gene; V was cut back by 5 bases and J by 6 bases. The CDR3 sequence is CASSEGARGALNEQFF. CDR3 in DNA: TGTGCCAGCAGTGAAGGTGCGCGGGGGGCCCTCAATGAGCAGTTCTTC.